The clone carrying this T cell receptor (beta chain) came up many times. Its antigen is still unknown. This sample is part of a study of neurological immune-mediated disorders. Broader study findings: Among 34 multiple sclerosis patients, 18 had repertoires that phylogenetic grouping placed in one related-CDR3 cluster, a possible signature.

This CDR3 has 12 amino acids. V lost 6 bases and J lost 4, with 12 bases in between. Germline CDR1 DFQATT, CDR2 SNEGSKA (reference sequence). TCRdb called the 5' RACE reads again in MiXCR, with one record for every CDR3 protein. The profile shows roughly 75,000 distinct CDR3 sequences, 2.6% of them singletons. The sample taken for sequencing was PBMCs. The receptor was derived from a woman under 40 with multiple sclerosis. This chain uses TRBV20-1 with TRBJ1-2, with D unclear. The CDR3 protein is CSAAGDSYGYTF. The CDR3 DNA reads as TGCAGTGCCGCCGGGGATAGCTATGGCTACACCTTC.